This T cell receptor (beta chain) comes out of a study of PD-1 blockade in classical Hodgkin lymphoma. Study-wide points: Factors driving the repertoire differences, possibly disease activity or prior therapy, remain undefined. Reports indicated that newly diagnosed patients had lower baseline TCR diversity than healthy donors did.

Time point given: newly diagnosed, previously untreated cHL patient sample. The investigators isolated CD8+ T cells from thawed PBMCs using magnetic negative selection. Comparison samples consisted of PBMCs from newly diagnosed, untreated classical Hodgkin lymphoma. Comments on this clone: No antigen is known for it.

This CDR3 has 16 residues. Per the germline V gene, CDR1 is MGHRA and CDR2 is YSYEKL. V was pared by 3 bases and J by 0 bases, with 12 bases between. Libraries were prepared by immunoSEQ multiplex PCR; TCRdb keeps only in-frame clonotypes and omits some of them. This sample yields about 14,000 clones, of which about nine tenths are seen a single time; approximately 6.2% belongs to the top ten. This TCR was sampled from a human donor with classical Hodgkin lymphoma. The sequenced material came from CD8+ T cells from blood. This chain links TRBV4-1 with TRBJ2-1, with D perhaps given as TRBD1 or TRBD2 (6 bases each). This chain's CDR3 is CASSHPEGGSYNEQFF. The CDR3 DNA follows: TGCGCCAGCAGCCATCCTGAGGGGGGCTCCTACAATGAGCAGTTCTTC.